Described below is a single TCR beta chain sequence and its context. Its antigen is unidentified. This CDR3 is built from 11 residues. Germline lookup yields CDR1 MNHNS and CDR2 SASEGT. V was pared by 6 bases and J by 3 bases, with 5 bases between. The sample is drawn from a study of cytomegalovirus exposure and HLA in healthy donors. PCR was performed using 60 Vbeta and 13 Jbeta primers. The protocol was immunoSEQ multiplex PCR, while the TCRdb copy is restricted to in-frame clones and leaves out a portion. The table records some 150,000 clones, approximately 82% of them present only once. Findings and caveats of the study: TCR association rates varied by HLA locus in a later analysis, with DRB1 highest and HLA-C lowest. Later on, analysis showed that most CMV-associated TCR beta chains appeared to be HLA-restricted.

The receptor comes from a young man in good health and CMV-seropositive. The sequencing sample was made of PBMCs. V gene TRBV6-1 combines with J gene TRBJ1-1; D call uncertain. CDR3 loop: CASRRYTEAFF. In nucleotides, the CDR3 is TGTGCCAGCAGGCGGTACACTGAAGCTTTCTTT.